The sequence of this TCR beta chain was determined in a study of response to subunit inactivated influenza vaccine. Each CDR3 protein gets one entry after TCRdb re-called the RT-PCR reads with MiXCR. The sample has approximately 730,000 distinct CDR3 sequences, about 14% seen once. This clonotype was picked up many times. The germline V gene encodes CDR1 SGDLS and CDR2 YYNGEE. The CDR3 is 15 amino acids. V shed 2 bases and J shed 2 bases, with 11 bases lying between them. The sequence came from a man aged 45-60 years who received an inactivated influenza vaccine. The sample was PBMCs from blood, taken about 14 days before vaccination. The chain couples TRBV9 to TRBJ2-1; TRBD2 is a possible D gene (6 bases). Written as DNA, the CDR3 is TGTGCCAGCAGCGTCTGGGGGGAGACCTACAATGAGCAGTTCTTC. Translated: CASSVWGETYNEQFF.